This T cell receptor (beta chain) is drawn from a study of response to subunit inactivated influenza vaccine. Broader study findings: The authors offered the suggestion that each seasonal influenza vaccination recruits few new T cells.

One entry per CDR3 protein results from TCRdb running MiXCR on the RT-PCR reads. The table has a few hundred thousand distinct CDR3 sequences, 20% to 25% seen once. Points on this clonotype: Its target is not known.

In germline, CDR1 is MGHDK, CDR2 SYGVNS. This CDR3 contains 14 residues. The ends lost 4 bases at V and 7 bases at J; junction bases unmatched: 5. The clonotype comes from a man aged 50-75 years who received an inactivated influenza vaccine. V and J are TRBV25-1 and TRBJ2-4; 9 bases are shared with TRBD1. This sample comprised PBMCs from blood, obtained around 22 months after vaccination. The CDR3 spells CASSGGQGWNIQYF. The CDR3 DNA reads as TGTGCCAGCAGTGGAGGACAGGGGTGGAACATTCAGTACTTC.